This is a list of T cell receptor beta chains from one sample in a study of vaccination effects on CD4 cells after COVID-19. Their cognate antigens are unknown. This table comes from immunoSEQ multiplex PCR, and its TCRdb copy is limited to in-frame clones, with some not included. The sample yields about 28,000 clones, 73% seen once. Sequences were derived from CD4+ T cells from PBMCs cultured with HCoV-NL63 spike peptides, sampled after COVID-19 vaccination. These receptors came from a human donor who received a COVID-19 vaccine. The CDR3 runs from the conserved cysteine through the conserved F or W. D genes are given only for firm matches. Size is omitted from some rows. Given values are once, few, many or a class for expanded clones.

>.|TRBV12-3/TRBV12-4|TRBJ2-2|.
TGTGCCAGCAGTTTATCAAGAACCGGGGAGCTGTTTTTT
CASSLSRTGELFF
>once|TRBV3-1/TRBV3-2|TRBJ1-2|.
TGTGCCAGCAGCCAAGATCCCCTACGAGCGTATGGCTACACCTTC
CASSQDPLRAYGYTF
>.|TRBV6-6|TRBJ2-3|.
TGTGCCAGCTCGAATCGGGGCAGTTTCACAGATACGCAGTATTTT
CASSNRGSFTDTQYF
>.|TRBV6-5|TRBJ2-7|TRBD2
TGTGCCACCCTTTTCGGCGGGAGGGCCAAGCAGTACTTC
CATLFGGRAKQYF
>few|TRBV10-2|TRBJ1-3|.
TGCGCCAGCAAAATAGCCGGAAACACCATATATTTT
CASKIAGNTIYF
>.|TRBV5-1|TRBJ1-2|.
TGCGCCAGCAGCTTGGCCAACTTTAGACAGACTAACTATGGCTACACCTTC
CASSLANFRQTNYGYTF
>few|TRBV11-2|TRBJ1-1|.
TGTGCCAGCACTAAAGGACGGACGAACACTGAAGCTTTCTTT
CASTKGRTNTEAFF
>.|TRBV18|TRBJ2-1|.
TGTGCCAGCTCACCACCAGGAGGCCACTCCGGCGGTGGGGAGCAGTTCTTC
CASSPPGGHSGGGEQFF
>.|TRBV3-1/TRBV3-2|TRBJ1-4|.
TGTGCCAGCAGCCATAGCCCTACGGGGAATGAAAAACTGTTTTTT
CASSHSPTGNEKLFF
>.|TRBV7-6|TRBJ1-3|.
TGTGCCAGCAGCTTAGAAGCCTTCTCTGGAAACACCATATATTTT
CASSLEAFSGNTIYF
>.|TRBV27|TRBJ2-4|TRBD1
TGTGCCAGTAAGGGACAGAGCAAAAACATTCAGTACTTC
CASKGQSKNIQYF
>.|TRBV16|TRBJ1-2|.
TGTGCCAGCAGCCAACCGGTCGGACAGGGCTACACCTTC
CASSQPVGQGYTF
>.|TRBV7-8|TRBJ2-1|TRBD1
TGTGCCAGCAGCCAGGACGTCTCGGGGACAGAGGAGCAGTTCTTC
CASSQDVSGTEEQFF
>.|TRBV5-1|TRBJ2-1|TRBD2
TGCGCCAGCAGCTTGGTGGCTAGCGGACACAATGAGCAGTTCTTC
CASSLVASGHNEQFF
>.|TRBV2|TRBJ2-7|TRBD2
TGTGCCAGCAATCGGCTGGCCCCGGGACTAGCTCAGGACGAGCAGTACTTC
CASNRLAPGLAQDEQYF
>.|TRBV24-1|TRBJ1-1|TRBD1
TGTGCCACCGGGGGAGGACAGGGTGAAGCTTTCTTT
CATGGGQGEAFF
>.|TRBV20-1|TRBJ2-1|.
TGCAGTGCTAGTCGCGGGACAGTTAGCTCCTACAATGAGCAGTTCTTC
CSASRGTVSSYNEQFF
>few|TRBV30|TRBJ2-3|.
TGTGCCTGGAGCAAGAACCGGGGCACAGATACGCAGTATTTT
CAWSKNRGTDTQYF
>.|TRBV5-1|TRBJ2-1|.
TGCGCCAGCATCGAGCAGTTCTTC
CASIEQFF
>.|TRBV29-1|TRBJ1-2|.
TGCAGCGACACCCGAGGCGCAGGCAGACCCTATGGCTACACCTTC
CSDTRGAGRPYGYTF
>.|TRBV5-6|TRBJ1-4|.
TGTGCCAGCAGCAAGGGTTCAGCAACTAATGAAAAACTGTTTTTT
CASSKGSATNEKLFF
>.|TRBV29-1|TRBJ1-2|TRBD1
TGCAGCGTGGGGGGACAGGGGCACGGCTACACCTTC
CSVGGQGHGYTF
>.|TRBV4-2|TRBJ2-7|TRBD1
TGTGCCAGCAGCCTTGTACCGGGACAGGGGTTGAGCGAGCAGTACTTC
CASSLVPGQGLSEQYF
>.|TRBV29-1|TRBJ2-7|TRBD2
TGCAGCGTTGACGGGCGAGCGGGAGGGCACAACGAGCAGTACTTC
CSVDGRAGGHNEQYF
>.|TRBV2|TRBJ2-1|.
TGTGCCAGCAGAGGGGGGACCGGGCGGGAGAGTAATGAGCAGTTCTTC
CASRGGTGRESNEQFF
>.|TRBV5-1|TRBJ2-7|TRBD1
TGCGCCAGCAGCAAGGAAGGACAGGGGATCGACGAGCAGTACTTC
CASSKEGQGIDEQYF
>.|TRBV6-5|TRBJ1-2|.
TGTGCCAGCAGTTACGGAGAAGGGATATACGGGGGCTACACCTTC
CASSYGEGIYGGYTF
>.|TRBV28|TRBJ1-2|.
TGTGCCAGCAGTTTGGGATCGGGGGATGTGGGCTATGGCTACACCTTC
CASSLGSGDVGYGYTF
>.|TRBV6-1|TRBJ1-3|.
TGTGCCAGCAGTGAAAACCACGGAAACACCATATATTTT
CASSENHGNTIYF
>few|TRBV9|TRBJ1-1|.
TGTGCCAGCAGCTACGGAGACACTGAAGCTTTCTTT
CASSYGDTEAFF
>.|TRBV3-1/TRBV3-2|TRBJ1-2|.
TGTGCCAGCAGCCCCACAGGGAACTATGGCTACACCTTC
CASSPTGNYGYTF
>.|TRBV12-3/TRBV12-4|TRBJ2-3|.
TGTGCCAGCAGCCTATCCACAGATACGCAGTATTTT
CASSLSTDTQYF
>.|TRBV27|TRBJ2-5|.
TGTGCCAGCCGGGACTTACGGGAGACCCAGTACTTC
CASRDLRETQYF
>once|TRBV18|TRBJ2-1|.
TGTGCCAGCTCACCCTCCGACAATGAGCAGTTCTTC
CASSPSDNEQFF
>.|TRBV10-3|TRBJ1-1|.
TGTGCCATCAGGGGACCTCGGGAGGCCACTGAAGCTTTCTTT
CAIRGPREATEAFF
>.|TRBV7-9|TRBJ1-6|TRBD1
TGTGCCAGCAGCGGACAGGGGGATTCACCCCTCCACTTT
CASSGQGDSPLHF
>.|TRBV11-1|TRBJ2-5|TRBD2
TGTGCCAGCACCCCCGGGACTAAGGAGACCCAGTACTTC
CASTPGTKETQYF
>.|TRBV3-1/TRBV3-2|TRBJ2-1|TRBD2
TGTGCCAGCAGCCAAGGTCTCGCTAGCGGGGGGGTTAATGAGCAGTTCTTC
CASSQGLASGGVNEQFF
>.|TRBV10-3|TRBJ1-5|.
TGTGCCATCAGTGTCACAGAAAATCAGCCCCAGCATTTT
CAISVTENQPQHF
>.|TRBV9|TRBJ2-3|TRBD1
TGTGCCAGCAGCGTGGGGACAGGGGGCACAGATACGCAGTATTTT
CASSVGTGGTDTQYF
>.|TRBV5-1|TRBJ1-5|.
TGCGCCAGCAGCCTAGGGGACATCCACAATCAGCCCCAGCATTTT
CASSLGDIHNQPQHF
>.|TRBV5-4|TRBJ2-2|TRBD2
TGTGCCAGCAGCTCAACGTTCCTCGGGGGGGCGTGGAAAGGGGAGCTGTTTTTT
CASSSTFLGGAWKGELFF
>.|TRBV4-1|TRBJ2-5|TRBD2
TGCGCCAGCAGCCAAGTGGCTAGCGGGACAGAGACCCAGTACTTC
CASSQVASGTETQYF
>.|TRBV5-4|TRBJ1-1|.
TGTGCCAGCAGCTTGGGAGGGGGCACTGAAGCTTTCTTT
CASSLGGGTEAFF
>.|TRBV4-1|TRBJ2-2|.
TGCGCCAGCAGCCATGGTGTTTCTGGGTCGAACACCGGGGAGCTGTTTTTT
CASSHGVSGSNTGELFF
>once|TRBV30|TRBJ2-5|.
TGTGCCTGGAATACCCAGGGGCGCAGGGAGACCCAGTACTTC
CAWNTQGRRETQYF
>.|TRBV6-5|TRBJ1-5|.
TGTGCCAGCAGGGGGTTTAGCAATCAGCCCCAGCATTTT
CASRGFSNQPQHF
>.|TRBV7-9|TRBJ1-2|TRBD1
TGTGCCAGCAGCCCCGGGACAGACTACTATGGCTACACCTTC
CASSPGTDYYGYTF
>.|TRBV5-5|TRBJ1-5|.
TGTGCCAGCAGCTGGGGAGGGGCCAGCAATCAGCCCCAGCATTTT
CASSWGGASNQPQHF
>.|TRBV2|TRBJ2-7|TRBD2
TGTGCCAGCAGTGGGGGACTAGAGATGTACGAGCAGTACTTC
CASSGGLEMYEQYF
>.|TRBV11-2|TRBJ2-3|.
TGTGCCAGCAGCCCGTCCCGGACAGATACGCAGTATTTT
CASSPSRTDTQYF
>.|TRBV29-1|TRBJ2-7|.
TGCAGCGTTGAACCGGGGCCGGGAAACTACGAGCAGTACTTC
CSVEPGPGNYEQYF
>.|TRBV5-4|TRBJ2-3|TRBD2
TGTGCCAGCAGCTTGGGGCGGGGGGCCTCCCGAACAGATACGCAGTATTTT
CASSLGRGASRTDTQYF
>.|TRBV6-5|TRBJ1-1|.
TGTGCCAGCAGTTACTCGCTTGGGGGAGCAGCTTTCTTT
CASSYSLGGAAFF